Below are 25 T cell receptor beta chains sequenced from a single sample in a study of T cells after yellow fever vaccination. In TCRdb, the 5' RACE reads were re-called with MiXCR into one record per CDR3 protein. This table has 27,000 or so distinct CDR3 sequences, 3.5% to 5% appearing once. Sequencing was performed on CD8+ T cells sorted from PBMCs, taken 5 days after the yellow fever booster vaccination. The origin of the receptors is a young man who received the YFV17D yellow fever vaccine.

This clonotype has a count of ten or more. The chain is built from TRBV19 and TRBJ2-2, with TRBD2 identical over 8 bases. CDR1 is LNHDA and CDR2 is SQIVND in the germline V gene (reference sequence). The CDR3 contains 18 residues. V lost 5 bases, J lost 1 base, and 12 bases stayed unmatched. The chain's CDR3 is CASSLPPQLAENTGELFF. CDR3 DNA sequence: TGTGCCAGTAGTCTCCCCCCGCAACTAGCGGAGAACACCGGGGAGCTGTTTTTT.

The chain recombines TRBV5-4 with TRBJ2-3; 12 nucleotides line up with TRBD1. V shed 5 bases and J 5 bases; nucleotides not matched to a gene: 6. Germline V gene data show CDR1 as SGHNT and CDR2 as YYREEE (reference sequence). The CDR3 is 15 residues long. The CDR3 reads CASRKGQGAIDTQYF. The CDR3 region has the DNA TGTGCCAGCAGAAAGGGACAGGGGGCTATAGATACGCAGTATTTT.

This clonotype was counted ten times or more. This CDR3 is CASSLRLAGMNEQFF. In DNA form, the CDR3 reads TGTGCCAGCAGTCTAAGACTAGCGGGGATGAATGAGCAGTTCTTC. The chain links TRBV27 to TRBJ2-1, with 11 bases aligning to TRBD2. The CDR3 consists of 15 residues. The V and J ends lost 5 bases and 7 bases, in that order; junction bases with no gene match: 7. Germline V gene lookup returns CDR1 MNHEY and CDR2 SMNVEV (reference sequence).

This clonotype came up many times. This chain joins TRBV4-3 and TRBJ2-2; no clear D gene. With 0 bases removed from V and 7 bases from J, the gap between germline ends came to 9 bases. The CDR3 sequence is 14 residues long. CDR1 and CDR2 from the germline V gene are LGHNA and YSLEER. The CDR3 reads CASSQDGVSGELFF. CDR3 nucleotides: TGCGCCAGCAGCCAAGATGGGGTCAGCGGGGAGCTGTTTTTT.

The CDR3: CASSLGGLPQDEQYF. The CDR3, as DNA: TGTGCCAGCAGTTTAGGGGGACTACCTCAGGACGAGCAGTACTTC. V is TRBV28 and J is TRBJ2-7; 7 bases are shared with TRBD2. V gave up 2 bases and J gave up 5 bases; unmatched junction bases: 9. Looked up from germline, CDR1 is MDHEN and CDR2 is SYDVKM. This CDR3 comprises 15 residues.

Notes on this clonotype: It may be a read error: a sequence one base away is much more abundant. The V and J genes are TRBV6-2 or TRBV6-3 and TRBJ2-7, with D possibly matching TRBD2 (5 bases). CDR1 and CDR2 (germline): MNHEY, SVGEGT. Trimming removed 5 bases at V and 2 bases at J, with 13 bases between. The CDR3 is 14 residues long. Written as DNA, the CDR3 is TGTGCCAGCAGTCCCATGACTACTACCTACGAGCAGTACTTC. As protein: CASSPMTTTYEQYF.

Many counts were recorded for this clonotype. The rearrangement uses TRBV7-9 and TRBJ1-2; 7 bases align to TRBD1. The V gene's germline CDR1 is SEHNR and CDR2 FQNEAQ (reference sequence). The CDR3 is 19 amino acids. V was clipped by 3 bases and J by 5 bases; unmatched bases: 21. CDR3 DNA: TGTGCCAGCAGCTTTAATGGTGGGGACAGCGGGACCCGGGGGTATGGCTACACCTTC. It yields the protein CASSFNGGDSGTRGYGYTF.

This clonotype was picked up many times. This chain connects TRBV5-1 to TRBJ2-1, with 7 bases fitting TRBD1. CDR1 and CDR2 from the germline V gene are SGHRS and YFSETQ. V trimming: 6 bases; J trimming: 8 bases; junction bases outside the gene matches: 8. CDR3 length: 13 residues. The chain's CDR3 is CASIPDRSDEQFF. Written as DNA, the CDR3 is TGCGCCAGCATCCCGGACAGGTCGGATGAGCAGTTCTTC.

There are many counts of this clonotype. The chain recombines TRBV28 with TRBJ2-3, with D possibly being TRBD1 (5 bases). Germline loops: CDR1 MDHEN, CDR2 SYDVKM. The V end lost 6 bases, the J end lost 1 base, and 11 bases lay between the germline ends. The CDR3 is 14 amino acids. The chain's CDR3 is CASSLTGGTDTQYF. As DNA, the CDR3 is TGTGCCAGCAGCCTCACAGGTGGCACAGATACGCAGTATTTT.

A note on this clonotype: It may be a read error: a sequence one base away is much more abundant. J is TRBJ2-1 and V is TRBV11-2; D gene uncertain. Germline CDR1 and CDR2: SGHAT and FQNNGV. The V end was cut by 4 bases, the J end by 8 bases, with 3 bases between. The CDR3 sequence is 10 residues long. CDR3 in amino acids: CASSSDEQFF. The CDR3 nucleotides are TGTGCCAGCAGCTCAGATGAGCAGTTCTTC. Full variable domain (missing parts from reference TRBV11-2 and TRBJ2-1): EAGVAQSPRYKIIEKRQSVAFWCNPISGHATLYWYQQILGQGPKLLIQFQNNGVVDDSQLPKDRFSAERLKGVDSTLKIQPAKLEDSAVYLCASSSDEQFFGPGTRLTVL.

This clonotype was seen once. A much bigger clone sits one base away, suggesting this may be a read error. This chain connects TRBV15 to TRBJ2-7, with D tentatively TRBD1 (5 bases). Trimming took off 8 bases at V and 6 bases at J, with 14 bases between the two ends. Germline lookup yields CDR1 LNHNV and CDR2 YYDKDF (reference sequence). This CDR3 has 12 amino acids. CDR3 DNA sequence: TGTGCCACCGGCACAACAGGTTTCGAGCAGTACTTC. Translation: CATGTTGFEQYF.

This chain links TRBV9 with TRBJ2-2, with 10 nucleotides matching TRBD2. Germline V CDR1 and CDR2: SGDLS, YYNGEE. The CDR3 has 19 residues. J gave up 3 bases and V 3 bases, and 14 bases lay outside the gene matches. The CDR3 DNA is TGTGCCAGCAGCGCACGCCCGACGGCTAGCGGGAGTCACACCGGGGAGCTGTTTTTT. Protein sequence: CASSARPTASGSHTGELFF.

This clonotype has ten or more counts. V usage is TRBV3-1 and J usage is TRBJ2-7, with 7 bases that match TRBD2. Germline V gene lookup returns CDR1 LGHDT and CDR2 YNNKEL (reference sequence). The junction had 5 bases not matched to a gene; V was cut back by 2 bases and J by 7 bases. The CDR3 consists of 13 residues. The CDR3 coding sequence is TGTGCCAGCAGCCAAAACACGGGGGGTGAGCAGTACTTC. Translation: CASSQNTGGEQYF.

This clonotype was seen many times. The V gene is TRBV5-1, the J gene TRBJ2-1; the D is unclear. From germline, CDR1 is SGHRS and CDR2 YFSETQ. Deletions cut 3 bases from V and 2 bases from J, with 6 bases between. The CDR3 runs to 13 residues. The DNA of the CDR3 is TGCGCCAGCAGCTCGCTCCCCTACAATGAGCAGTTCTTC. It yields the protein CASSSLPYNEQFF.

This clonotype showed up many times. This sequence joins TRBV7-9 and TRBJ2-1; 8 bases fit TRBD1. Germline V CDR1 and CDR2: SEHNR, FQNEAQ (reference sequence). CDR3 length: 14 residues. After removal of 5 bases from V and 7 bases from J, the junction contained 7 bases not matched to a gene. The CDR3: CASSARQGRNEQFF. In nucleotides, the CDR3 is TGTGCCAGCAGCGCCCGACAGGGGAGGAATGAGCAGTTCTTC.

This clonotype was counted ten times or more. The chain has TRBV12-3 or TRBV12-4 and TRBJ2-3; D is perhaps TRBD1 or TRBD2 (6 bases each). Trimming removed 3 bases at V and 3 bases at J, with 13 bases between. The CDR3 has 15 amino acids. The CDR3: CASSFGRDITDTQYF. The CDR3, as DNA: TGTGCCAGCAGTTTCGGGCGGGACATAACAGATACGCAGTATTTT.

This clonotype was detected many times. One end of the junction varies from germline; a read error may be responsible. The CDR3 reads CASSLGQGITEAFF. The CDR3 DNA sequence: TGTGCCAGCAGCCTAGGACAGGGGATCACTGAAGCTTTCTTT. The chain is built from TRBV13 and TRBJ1-1; 9 nucleotides align to TRBD1. Germline lookup yields CDR1 PRHDT and CDR2 FYEKMQ (reference sequence). The CDR3 is made up of 14 amino acids.

This clonotype was picked up many times. The chain joins TRBV12-3 or TRBV12-4 to TRBJ2-3, with TRBD2 matching over 8 bases. Germline trimming cut 5 bases from V and 0 bases from J; bases unmatched to any gene: 10. There are 17 residues in the CDR3. This chain's CDR3 is CASSLRSVAGSTDTQYF. As DNA, the CDR3 is TGTGCCAGCAGTCTCCGAAGCGTAGCGGGGAGCACAGATACGCAGTATTTT.

This clonotype was recorded many times. The chain carries TRBV6-2 or TRBV6-3 and TRBJ2-7; D is possibly TRBD1 or TRBD2 (5 bases each). This CDR3 is built from 15 residues. Looked up from germline, CDR1 is MNHEY and CDR2 is SVGEGT. Between the trimmed V and J ends, which lost 2 bases and 3 bases, there was a span of 14 bases. This CDR3 reads CASSYPVGRNYEQYF. For the CDR3, the DNA is TGTGCCAGCAGTTACCCGGTGGGACGGAACTACGAGCAGTACTTC.

This clonotype was seen repeatedly, ten times or more. The CDR3 sequence is CSARVDMPRDGYTF. The CDR3 nucleotides are TGCAGCGCCCGGGTAGATATGCCCCGTGATGGCTACACCTTC. This chain uses TRBV29-1 with TRBJ1-2; no clear D. The CDR3 covers 14 residues. Trimming took 7 bases from V and 6 from J, leaving 21 bases between them. The V gene's germline CDR1 is SQVTM and CDR2 ANQGSEA.

At least ten counts were recorded for this clonotype. The rearrangement links TRBV18 to TRBJ2-1; no firm D call. Germline CDR1 and CDR2: KGHSH and LQKENI. The CDR3 runs 13 residues. Trimming shortened V by 0 bases and J by 7 bases, and 7 bases separated the two germline ends. CDR3 residues: CASSPPGGNEQFF. CDR3 in DNA: TGTGCCAGCTCACCACCGGGTGGAAATGAGCAGTTCTTC.

In this sample, this clonotype turned up many times. The chain carries TRBV7-8 and TRBJ2-5; D call uncertain. The germline V gene has CDR1 SGHVS and CDR2 FQNEAQ. The V end lost 0 bases, the J end lost 8 bases, and 7 bases lay between the germline ends. This CDR3 region has 12 residues. CDR3 coding DNA: TGTGCCAGCAGCTTAGCTGGGGTAACCCAGTACTTC. Its protein product is CASSLAGVTQYF.

This clonotype came up many times. As DNA, the CDR3 is TGTGCCAGCAGCGTAGATCTGGGGTCAAACTACGAGCAGTACTTC. Translating it yields CASSVDLGSNYEQYF. The V call is TRBV9, the J call TRBJ2-7; no firm D call. Germline CDR1 reads SGDLS; CDR2 reads YYNGEE. CDR3 length equals 15 residues. Trimming removed 0 bases at V and 3 bases at J, with 13 bases between.

This clonotype was counted ten times or more. The chain combines TRBV7-9 with TRBJ2-1; 7 nucleotides agree with TRBD2. The CDR3 sequence is 14 residues long. Losses at the gene ends were 8 bases for V and 6 bases for J; bases not matched to a gene: 10. The V gene's germline CDR1 is SEHNR and CDR2 FQNEAQ (reference sequence). CDR3 in DNA: TGTGCCAGCTCGTTAAGCGGGATCGGCAATGAGCAGTTCTTC. It translates to CASSLSGIGNEQFF.

Ten or more counts support this clonotype. The CDR3 protein is CAISEEVLADRYNEQFF. The CDR3 DNA is TGTGCCATCAGTGAGGAGGTACTAGCGGACCGCTACAATGAGCAGTTCTTC. This sequence joins TRBV10-3 and TRBJ2-1; the match to TRBD2 covers 8 bases. Losses at the gene ends were 2 bases for V and 3 bases for J; bases not matched to a gene: 9. The CDR3 runs 17 residues. Germline lookup yields CDR1 ENHRY and CDR2 SYGVKD.